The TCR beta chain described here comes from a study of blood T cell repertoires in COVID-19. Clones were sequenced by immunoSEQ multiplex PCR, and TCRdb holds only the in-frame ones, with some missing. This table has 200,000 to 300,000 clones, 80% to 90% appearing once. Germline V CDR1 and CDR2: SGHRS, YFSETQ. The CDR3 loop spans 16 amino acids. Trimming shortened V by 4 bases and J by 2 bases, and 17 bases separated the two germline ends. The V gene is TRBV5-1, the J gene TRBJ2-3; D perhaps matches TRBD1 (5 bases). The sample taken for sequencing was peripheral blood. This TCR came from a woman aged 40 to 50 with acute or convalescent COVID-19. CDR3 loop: CASSLLTGANTDTQYF. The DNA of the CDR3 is TGCGCCAGCAGCCTCCTCACAGGAGCCAACACAGATACGCAGTATTTT.